This T cell receptor (beta chain) derives from a study of blood T cell repertoires in COVID-19. Study summary: Nucleic acid was either cDNA or gDNA, and it came from T cells, B-cell-depleted T cells, or PBMCs.

Methods used by the authors: By means of reference gene primer amplification, nucleated cell counts were estimated. Assay used: immunoSEQ multiplex PCR; TCRdb lists only in-frame clones, some missing. Clonal size and the V and J genes are those of that table, whereas D and trimming came from the DNA. The data show about 150,000 clones, roughly nine tenths seen once. In germline, CDR1 is KGHDR, CDR2 SFDVKD. The length of the CDR3 is 17 residues. J was trimmed by 1 base and V by 4 bases; bases with no gene match: 4. The sequenced material came from peripheral blood. This receptor was taken from a woman between 70 and 85 years old with acute or convalescent COVID-19. The chain uses TRBV24-1 and TRBJ2-2; 11 nucleotides line up with TRBD2. The CDR3 nucleotides read TGTGCCACCAGTGACCCCGGGACTAGCGGGAACACCGGGGAGCTGTTTTTT. As protein: CATSDPGTSGNTGELFF.